The 23 T cell receptor beta chains reported below all come from one sample, sequenced in a study of blood T cell repertoires in COVID-19. The assay was immunoSEQ multiplex PCR, and TCRdb's table has in-frame clones only and misses some. The data show about 370,000 clones, with around 90% seen just once and 2.5% to 3.5% held by the top ten. What was sequenced was peripheral blood. The source of these receptors is a woman in her thirties with COVID-19, enrolled during active disease.

A note on this clone: At one of its ends the junction is not consistent with the germline gene, which may arise from a read error. The chain combines TRBV7-7 with TRBJ2-2, with D uncertain. In germline, CDR1 is SSHAT, CDR2 FNYEAQ (reference sequence). CDR3 length: 14 amino acids. The CDR3 nucleotides are TGTGCTAGCAGCTTTCGGTTGAGCACCGGGGAGCTGTTTTTT. It is translated as CASSFRLSTGELFF.

The V call is TRBV6-5, the J call TRBJ2-1; weak D call: TRBD2 (6 bases). CDR1 is MNHEY and CDR2 is SVGAGI in the germline V gene. CDR3 size: 14 residues. V was pared by 6 bases and J by 9 bases, with 18 bases between. Here the CDR3 DNA reads TGTGCCAGCAGCGTCCAATGGGAGGAATTTGAGCAGTTCTTC. It yields the protein CASSVQWEEFEQFF.

The rearrangement uses TRBV5-1 and TRBJ2-1; 11 bases line up with TRBD2. V shed 2 bases, J shed 0 bases, and the junction held 1 base outside the gene matches. The V gene's germline CDR1 is SGHRS and CDR2 YFSETQ. The CDR3 spans 16 residues. CDR3 nucleotide sequence: TGCGCCAGCAGCTTACTAGCGGGGGACTCCTACAATGAGCAGTTCTTC. It translates to CASSLLAGDSYNEQFF.

Here the CDR3 reads CASSLGNSGANYGYTF. The CDR3 region has the DNA TGTGCCAGCAGCTTGGGGAACTCGGGGGCTAACTATGGCTACACCTTC. The J gene is TRBJ1-2, the V gene TRBV5-5, with D maybe TRBD1 (5 bases). Germline assignment: CDR1 SGHKS and CDR2 YYEKEE (reference sequence). The CDR3 runs 16 residues. V dropped 0 bases and J dropped 0 bases, with 12 bases sitting between them. Based on the CDR3 plus reference TRBV5-5 and TRBJ1-2, the full variable domain is DAGVTQSPTHLIKTRGQQVTLRCSPISGHKSVSWYQQVLGQGPQFIFQYYEKEERGRGNFPDRFSARQFPNYSSELNVNALLLGDSALYLCASSLGNSGANYGYTFGSGTRLTVV.

The count of this clone is one. The CDR3 reads CSASSGGARDTQYF. The CDR3 DNA reads as TGCAGTGCTAGTAGCGGGGGGGCGAGGGATACGCAGTATTTT. The chain has TRBV20-1 and TRBJ2-3, with 11 bases that match TRBD2. The CDR3 has 14 amino acids. The trim removed 3 bases at V and 6 bases at J, leaving 5 bases unmatched. CDR1 and CDR2 from the germline V gene are DFQATT and SNEGSKA (reference sequence).

V usage is TRBV5-5 and J usage is TRBJ2-7; TRBD1 is a possible D gene (6 bases). With 2 bases removed from V and 8 bases from J, the gap between germline ends came to 20 bases. The CDR3 consists of 15 residues. Germline V gene lookup returns CDR1 SGHKS and CDR2 YYEKEE (reference sequence). The DNA of the CDR3 is TGTGCCAGCAGCTTCATCCTTGGGACAAGGTCTAAGCAGTACTTC. It translates to CASSFILGTRSKQYF.

This chain uses TRBV5-4 with TRBJ1-2; 7 positions agree with TRBD1. The V gene end was trimmed by 5 bases and the J gene end by 4 bases; junction bases not matched to a gene: 5. Germline V gene sequence: CDR1 SGHNT, CDR2 YYREEE (reference sequence). This CDR3 contains 13 residues. CDR3 region: CASRVDRVYGYTF. CDR3 bases: TGTGCCAGCAGGGTTGACAGGGTCTATGGCTACACCTTC.

The rearrangement joins TRBV16 to TRBJ2-1; maybe TRBD2 (6 bases). V was shortened by 2 bases and J by 4 bases, with 12 bases between the two germline ends. CDR3 size: 15 residues. Looked up from germline, CDR1 is KGHSY and CDR2 is FQNENV. CDR3 protein: CASSQGGTSYNEQFF. CDR3 DNA sequence: TGTGCCAGCAGCCAAGGGGGGACCAGTTACAATGAGCAGTTCTTC.

In its sample, this clone was seen once. The chain links TRBV21-1 to TRBJ2-7; the table's D call, TRBD1, has no DNA check behind it. TRBV21-1 is reported as a pseudogene. The CDR3 spans 17 residues. The chain's CDR3 is CASSKGRGGTGVPEQYV. The CDR3, as DNA: TGTGCCAGCAGCAAAGGCAGGGGGGGGACAGGGGTCCCCGAGCAGTACGTC.

The chain links TRBV2 to TRBJ2-5; D is unclear. Germline V gives CDR1 SNHLY, CDR2 FYNNEI. The CDR3 is 15 residues long. Trimming pared 1 base from V and 5 bases from J, leaving 14 bases between. As DNA, the CDR3 is TGTGCCAGCAGTGAAGTCTCGATACCGAGTGAGACCCAGTACTTC. Protein sequence: CASSEVSIPSETQYF.

The rearrangement joins TRBV6-6 to TRBJ2-3; TRBD1 might be the D (6 bases). The CDR3 runs to 14 residues. V dropped 0 bases and J dropped 3 bases, with 7 bases sitting between them. Germline CDR1 and CDR2: MNHNY and SVGAGI (reference sequence). CDR3 sequence (DNA): TGTGCCAGCAGTTACTCAAGGGGGACAGATACGCAGTATTTT. As protein: CASSYSRGTDTQYF.

The rearrangement uses TRBV10-3 and TRBJ1-3; tentative D call: TRBD1 (5 bases). The CDR3 is 15 residues long. V lost 6 bases to trimming and J lost 6 bases, with 18 bases between them. Germline loops: CDR1 ENHRY, CDR2 SYGVKD. The CDR3 loop reads CAIRKQAEGPNTIYF. Written as DNA, the CDR3 is TGTGCCATCAGAAAACAGGCGGAGGGCCCAAACACCATATATTTT.

V usage is TRBV25-1 and J usage is TRBJ1-4; no clear D. CDR1 and CDR2 from the germline V gene are MGHDK and SYGVNS. Trimming removed 3 bases from V and 5 bases from J, with 7 bases in between. The CDR3 is 13 amino acids. The CDR3 is CASSDSMNEKLFF. Written as DNA, the CDR3 is TGTGCCAGCAGTGACAGTATGAATGAAAAACTGTTTTTT.

V usage is TRBV7-9 and J usage is TRBJ2-7; 8 nucleotides agree with TRBD2. With V trimmed by 6 bases and J by 2 bases, 6 bases remained unmatched. Germline V gives CDR1 SEHNR, CDR2 FQNEAQ (reference sequence). The CDR3 totals 14 residues. The CDR3 loop reads CASRSGGATYEQYF. CDR3 in DNA: TGTGCCAGCAGGTCGGGGGGGGCAACCTACGAGCAGTACTTC.

The CDR3 sequence: CSVPRSGGANEQFF. Here the CDR3 DNA reads TGCAGCGTTCCCAGGAGCGGGGGGGCGAATGAGCAGTTCTTC. V is TRBV29-1 and J is TRBJ2-1; 10 nucleotides match TRBD2. The V gene's germline CDR1 is SQVTM and CDR2 ANQGSEA. V shed 5 bases, J shed 7 bases, and the junction held 8 bases outside the gene matches. The CDR3 is 14 residues long.

The V call is TRBV4-3, the J call TRBJ2-1, with a weak D call TRBD2 (7 bases). The CDR3 has 16 residues. Germline lookup yields CDR1 LGHNA and CDR2 YSLEER. Between the trimmed V and J ends, which lost 0 bases and 4 bases, there was a span of 13 bases. CDR3 in amino acids: CASSQDTGGVYNEQFF. For the CDR3, the DNA is TGCGCCAGCAGCCAAGATACGGGGGGCGTTTACAATGAGCAGTTCTTC.

The V gene is TRBV4-2, the J gene TRBJ2-7; D possibly corresponds to TRBD1 (5 bases). The V gene's germline CDR1 is LGHNA and CDR2 YNFKEQ. The CDR3 consists of 17 residues. With 0 bases removed from V and 4 bases from J, the gap between germline ends came to 19 bases. The CDR3 spells CASSQDVGREGPYEQYF. In nucleotides, the CDR3 is TGTGCCAGCAGCCAAGATGTGGGCAGGGAAGGACCTTACGAGCAGTACTTC.

V and J are TRBV23-1 and TRBJ2-5, with 11 bases fitting TRBD1. TRBV23-1 is treated as an ORF (open reading frame) with a function not yet certain. V lost 1 base and J lost 5; bases outside the gene matches: 6. The CDR3 extends over 16 amino acids. The CDR3 region is CASSQWTGGAGETQYF. The CDR3 DNA reads as TGCGCCAGCAGTCAATGGACAGGGGGCGCAGGGGAGACCCAGTACTTC.

The chain has TRBV4-1 and TRBJ1-1, with a tentative D call TRBD1 (6 bases). The CDR3 totals 18 residues. Trimming shortened V by 2 bases and J by 3 bases, and 22 bases separated the two germline ends. Germline values: CDR1 MGHRA, CDR2 YSYEKL. CDR3 coding DNA: TGCGCCAGCAGCCAAAGGGGGTCCGAGGATGTTAGGGACACTGAAGCTTTCTTT. Protein: CASSQRGSEDVRDTEAFF.

The chain joins TRBV11-3 to TRBJ1-1; D not certain. The CDR3 runs to 11 residues. Germline CDR1 SGHNT, CDR2 YENEEA. V was pared by 2 bases and J by 8 bases, with 6 bases between. CDR3 loop: CASSLRREAFF. CDR3 nucleotides: TGTGCCAGCAGCTTACGCAGGGAAGCTTTCTTT.

The chain carries TRBV3-1 (or the pseudogene TRBV3-2) and TRBJ1-4, with TRBD1 matching over 9 bases. The CDR3 sequence is 19 residues long. Germline CDR1 LGHDT, CDR2 YNNKEL (reference sequence). The V segment lost 4 bases and the J segment 4 bases; nucleotides outside the gene matches: 16. CDR3 sequence (DNA): TGTGCCAGCAGCCGCCCTCCCGGGACAGGGCCTAACGGTAATGAAAAACTGTTTTTT. Encoded protein: CASSRPPGTGPNGNEKLFF.

The chain joins TRBV4-3 to TRBJ2-2; 7 bases align to TRBD1. The CDR3 spans 15 residues. CDR1 LGHNA and CDR2 YSLEER come from the germline V gene. With V trimmed by 4 bases and J by 3 bases, 5 bases remained unmatched. The CDR3 sequence is CASSPTTGHTGELFF. The CDR3 nucleotides are TGCGCCAGCAGCCCTACGACAGGGCACACCGGGGAGCTGTTTTTT.

The CDR3 protein is CASSGTGSTDTQYF. The CDR3 bases are TGTGCCAGCAGCGGCACAGGGTCCACAGATACGCAGTATTTT. This rearrangement joins TRBV9 to TRBJ2-3; D perhaps matches TRBD1 (6 bases). The germline CDR1 and CDR2 sequences are SGDLS and YYNGEE. With 3 bases removed from V and 2 bases from J, the gap between germline ends came to 10 bases. The CDR3 covers 14 residues.